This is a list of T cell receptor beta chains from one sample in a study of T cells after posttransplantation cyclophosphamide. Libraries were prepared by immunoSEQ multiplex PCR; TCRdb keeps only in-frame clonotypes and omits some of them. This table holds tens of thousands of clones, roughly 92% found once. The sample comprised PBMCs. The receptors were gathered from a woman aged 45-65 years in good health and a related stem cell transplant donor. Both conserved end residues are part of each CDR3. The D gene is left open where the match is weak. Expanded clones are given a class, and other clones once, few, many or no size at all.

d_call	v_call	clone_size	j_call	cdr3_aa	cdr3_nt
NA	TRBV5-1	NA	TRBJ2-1	CASSLGAGPGYEQFF	TGCGCCAGCAGCTTGGGAGCGGGCCCGGGCTATGAGCAGTTCTTC
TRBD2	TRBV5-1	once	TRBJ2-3	CASSSGSGTGGGWGTDTQYF	TGCGCCAGCAGCTCAGGATCGGGGACTGGCGGGGGGTGGGGCACAGATACGCAGTATTTT
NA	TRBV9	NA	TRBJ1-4	CASSPTTNEKLFF	TGTGCCAGCAGCCCAACAACTAATGAAAAACTGTTTTTT
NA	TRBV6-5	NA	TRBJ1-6	CASSYSDRNSPLHF	TGTGCCAGCAGTTACTCGGACAGAAATTCACCCCTCCACTTT
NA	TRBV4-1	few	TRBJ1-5	CASSQELTGRRQPQHF	TGCGCCAGCAGCCAAGAATTGACAGGTCGGAGGCAGCCCCAGCATTTT
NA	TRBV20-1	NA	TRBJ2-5	CSARVVVTQYF	TGCAGTGCTAGAGTAGTTGTGACCCAGTACTTC
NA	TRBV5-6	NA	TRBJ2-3	CAGEEGPGTQYF	TGTGCCGGAGAGGAGGGCCCGGGTACGCAGTATTTT
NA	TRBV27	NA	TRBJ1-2	CATQSLGGAHGYTF	TGTGCCACCCAGTCCCTTGGTGGAGCCCATGGCTACACCTTC
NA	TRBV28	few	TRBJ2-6	CASSPGYPSFSGANVLTF	TGTGCCAGCAGTCCCGGGTATCCATCCTTCTCTGGGGCCAACGTCCTGACTTTC
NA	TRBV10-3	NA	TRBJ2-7	CAITEREQYF	TGTGCCATCACCGAGCGGGAGCAGTACTTC
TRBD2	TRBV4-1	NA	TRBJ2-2	CASSQGLAENTGELFF	TGCGCCAGCAGCCAAGGACTAGCGGAGAACACCGGGGAGCTGTTTTTT
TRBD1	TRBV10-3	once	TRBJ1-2	CAINEGAVGYTF	TGTGCCATCAACGAGGGGGCGGTTGGCTACACCTTC
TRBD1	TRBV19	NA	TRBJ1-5	CASSPLGQDLAPQHF	TGTGCCAGTAGTCCACTGGGACAGGACCTTGCTCCCCAGCATTTT
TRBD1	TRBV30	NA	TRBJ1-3	CAWSPGQGPPKNTIYF	TGTGCCTGGAGTCCGGGACAGGGGCCTCCCAAGAACACCATATATTTT
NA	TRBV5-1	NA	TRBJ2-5	CASSSSTSKETQYF	TGCGCCAGCAGCTCCTCGACTAGTAAAGAGACCCAGTACTTC
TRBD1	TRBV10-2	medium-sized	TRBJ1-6	CASSEYTGGADSPLHF	TGCGCCAGCAGTGAGTATACAGGGGGCGCGGATTCACCCCTCCACTTT
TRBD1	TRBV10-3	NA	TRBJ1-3	CAIRDPGQRSSGNTIYF	TGTGCCATCAGGGACCCGGGACAGCGAAGCTCTGGAAACACCATATATTTT
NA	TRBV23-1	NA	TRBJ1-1	CASSHPKEAFF	TGCGCCAGCAGTCACCCAAAAGAAGCTTTCTTT
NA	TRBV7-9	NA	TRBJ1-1	CASSLTERTEAFF	TGTGCCAGCAGCTTAACGGAGCGTACTGAAGCTTTCTTT
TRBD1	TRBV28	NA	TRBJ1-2	CASSFGQGRVDTF	TGTGCCAGCAGTTTCGGACAGGGGAGGGTAGACACCTTC
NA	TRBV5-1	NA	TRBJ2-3	CASSRPETDTQYF	TGCGCCAGCAGCCGCCCTGAGACAGATACGCAGTATTTT
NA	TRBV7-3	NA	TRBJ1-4	CASSLNPGDEKLFF	TGTGCCAGCAGCTTAAACCCGGGGGATGAAAAACTGTTTTTT
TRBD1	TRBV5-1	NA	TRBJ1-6	CASTTGENSPLHF	TGCGCCAGCACAACAGGGGAAAATTCCCCCCTCCACTTT
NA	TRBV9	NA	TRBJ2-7	CASSVGRTEYYEQYF	TGTGCCAGCAGCGTAGGGCGGACAGAATATTACGAGCAGTACTTC
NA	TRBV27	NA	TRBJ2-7	CASSPLVRGKQYF	TGTGCCAGCAGTCCACTGGTCCGAGGGAAGCAGTACTTC
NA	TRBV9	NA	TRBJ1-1	CASKVGPHENTEAFF	TGTGCCAGCAAAGTGGGCCCACATGAGAACACTGAAGCTTTCTTT